The clone carrying this TCR beta chain showed up just a few times. Its antigen is undetermined. The data are from a study of human T cells and chemical hapten exposure. Study findings and constraints: With DPC sensitization, TCRs exceeding 1 in 1000 frequency showed no change. The formation of large CDR3 similarity clusters by expanded TCRs significantly exceeded that of controls. Because they had alopecia, donors may respond immunologically unlike healthy people.

Authors' analysis steps: Sample-level TCR yields exhibited a median of around 93,000, with a range of roughly 23,224 to 700,000. In TCRdb, the RACE reads were re-called with MiXCR into one record per CDR3 protein. TCRdb's processing, not the authors', yielded these V and J calls. The sample includes approximately 97,000 distinct CDR3 sequences, roughly a quarter of them seen just once. The germline gives CDR1 SEHNR, CDR2 FQNEAQ (reference sequence). V gave up 3 bases and J gave up 3 bases, with 13 bases separating them. The length of the CDR3 is 15 residues. Time point of the sample: patch test 3, about 24 weeks after DPC sensitization. Treatment given: therapeutic diphenylcyclopropenone sensitization with weekly scalp DPC.

The receptor's source is a man aged 35-49 years with alopecia areata. Some clones in this sample may be carry-over from other donors' samples. V and J are TRBV7-9 and TRBJ2-3; TRBD2 might be the D (6 bases). The sequencing used whole blood, collected in connection with sensitization to the hapten diphenylcyclopropenone (DPC). The CDR3 spells CASSLGTPGTDTQYF. Here the CDR3 DNA reads TGTGCCAGCAGCTTGGGGACTCCGGGGACAGATACGCAGTATTTT.